These 18 T cell receptor beta chains originate from one sample sequenced in a study of cytomegalovirus exposure and HLA in healthy donors. The PCR had 60 Vbeta and 13 Jbeta primers. Assay used: immunoSEQ multiplex PCR; TCRdb lists only in-frame clones, some missing. The sample records about 90,000 clones, around 69% being singletons. The specimen sequenced was PBMCs. These receptors all stem from a man younger than 40 in good health and CMV-seronegative.

This clone has more than one count but fewer than ten. The rearrangement uses TRBV7-8 and TRBJ2-5; TRBD2 matches at 10 bases. CDR3 length: 14 residues. Losses at the gene ends were 1 base for V and 5 bases for J; bases not matched to a gene: 1. The germline CDR1 and CDR2 sequences are SGHVS and FQNEAQ. The CDR3 sequence is CASSLGSGRETQYF. The CDR3 DNA sequence: TGTGCCAGCAGCTTAGGTAGCGGGAGGGAGACCCAGTACTTC.

The rearrangement uses TRBV5-1 and TRBJ1-1, with unresolved D. This CDR3 comprises 15 residues. Germline V gene lookup returns CDR1 SGHRS and CDR2 YFSETQ. Trimming pared 0 bases from V and 4 bases from J, leaving 13 bases between. CDR3 protein: CASSLVTGAVTEAFF. The DNA for the CDR3 is TGCGCCAGCAGCTTGGTTACGGGAGCGGTCACTGAAGCTTTCTTT.

This clone was seen only a few times. The chain is built from TRBV2 and TRBJ1-3; D is unresolved. Trimming shortened V by 4 bases and J by 4 bases, and 11 bases separated the two germline ends. This CDR3 spans 14 amino acids. The V gene's germline CDR1 is SNHLY and CDR2 FYNNEI. The CDR3 DNA is TGTGCCAGCAGTGTTGGGAGAAGGGGAAACACCATATATTTT. Encoded protein: CASSVGRRGNTIYF.

CDR3 amino acids: CASSQEASGSFETQYF. The CDR3 DNA reads TGCGCCAGCAGCCAAGAGGCTAGCGGGAGTTTTGAGACCCAGTACTTC. V and J are TRBV4-1 and TRBJ2-5; 10 bases align to TRBD2. J lost 5 bases, V lost 0 bases, and 6 bases had no gene match. The CDR3 has 16 amino acids. CDR1 and CDR2 from the germline V gene are MGHRA and YSYEKL.

This clone was counted a few times. The V and J genes are TRBV5-4 and TRBJ2-2, with 16 positions matching TRBD2. V lost 3 bases, J lost 4 bases, and 6 bases stayed unmatched. Germline loops: CDR1 SGHNT, CDR2 YYREEE (reference sequence). CDR3 length: 18 amino acids. CDR3 loop: CASSSGLAGGLGTGELFF. For the CDR3, the DNA is TGTGCCAGCAGCTCGGGACTAGCGGGAGGGTTGGGCACCGGGGAGCTGTTTTTT.

The gene calls are TRBV16 and TRBJ2-3; D gene unclear. Germline V gene data show CDR1 as KGHSY and CDR2 as FQNENV. CDR3 length: 13 residues. Trimming shortened V by 7 bases and J by 4 bases, and 12 bases separated the two germline ends. In DNA form, the CDR3 reads TGTGCCAGCAAAGGATCTCGGGCAGATACGCAGTATTTT. Amino acid sequence: CASKGSRADTQYF.

This clone was counted a single time. The CDR3 reads CASSSSGQVRLGYTF. In DNA, the CDR3 is TGTGCCAGCAGCTCGTCAGGACAGGTCCGACTCGGCTACACCTTC. The chain joins TRBV7-9 to TRBJ1-2, with 7 bases matching TRBD1. CDR3 size: 15 residues. The germline V gene has CDR1 SEHNR and CDR2 FQNEAQ (reference sequence). The trim removed 4 bases at V and 8 bases at J, leaving 13 bases unmatched.

This clone was observed a few times. The chain recombines TRBV5-1 with TRBJ2-2, with TRBD2 matching 9 bases. CDR1 is SGHRS, CDR2 YFSETQ, per germline. J lost 4 bases, V lost 0 bases, and 7 bases had no gene match. The CDR3 spans 17 residues. DNA for the CDR3: TGCGCCAGCAGCTTGGGGCTAGCGGGGCTAGGCACCGGGGAGCTGTTTTTT. Translating it yields CASSLGLAGLGTGELFF.

The chain uses TRBV5-5 and TRBJ2-3; unclear D gene. CDR1 is SGHKS, CDR2 YYEKEE, per germline (reference sequence). The CDR3 contains 13 residues. V gave up 4 bases and J gave up 1 base, with 7 bases separating them. The CDR3 sequence: CASSARGTDTQYF. In DNA form, the CDR3 reads TGTGCCAGCAGCGCAAGAGGCACAGATACGCAGTATTTT.

This chain joins TRBV7-8 and TRBJ1-3; no clear D. CDR1 is SGHVS and CDR2 is FQNEAQ in the germline V gene. Between the trimmed V and J ends, which lost 3 bases and 1 base, there was a span of 10 bases. The CDR3 has 15 amino acids. The CDR3 sequence is CASSFLTGSGNTIYF. For the CDR3, the DNA is TGTGCCAGCAGCTTCCTGACTGGATCTGGAAACACCATATATTTT.

The chain recombines TRBV19 with TRBJ1-4; 8 bases are shared with TRBD1. Germline loops: CDR1 LNHDA, CDR2 SQIVND (reference sequence). V lost 3 bases to trimming and J lost 3 bases; unmatched junction nucleotides: 9. This CDR3 region has 17 residues. The CDR3: CASSMQGAQGSNEKLFF. The CDR3 nucleotides read TGTGCCAGTAGTATGCAGGGGGCACAAGGGTCTAATGAAAAACTGTTTTTT.

The chain uses TRBV29-1 and TRBJ2-1, with a weak D call TRBD1 (6 bases). V shed 4 bases and J shed 1 base, with 14 bases lying between them. Germline V gene data show CDR1 as SQVTM and CDR2 as ANQGSEA. CDR3 length equals 15 residues. The CDR3 DNA follows: TGCAGCGTTGGGGTTGGACAGCAATCCTACAATGAGCAGTTCTTC. This codes for CSVGVGQQSYNEQFF.

The V and J genes are TRBV18 and TRBJ1-2; TRBD1 aligns across 7 bases. The germline CDR1 and CDR2 sequences are KGHSH and LQKENI. The CDR3 spans 15 residues. J was trimmed by 4 bases and V by 2 bases; bases with no gene match: 7. CDR3 DNA sequence: TGTGCCAGCTCACCAACCCCGGGACAGTTCTATGGCTACACCTTC. It yields the protein CASSPTPGQFYGYTF.

V is TRBV10-3 and J is TRBJ2-3, with 7 bases aligning to TRBD2. With 1 base clipped from V and 4 bases from J, the junction kept 14 bases outside the gene matches. Germline V gene data show CDR1 as ENHRY and CDR2 as SYGVKD. The length of the CDR3 is 18 residues. CDR3 sequence (DNA): TGTGCCATCAGTGAGTACTCGATGACCCAGGGAGGGCCAGATACGCAGTATTTT. Translated, it gives CAISEYSMTQGGPDTQYF.

The gene calls are TRBV29-1 and TRBJ1-6; tentatively, D is TRBD1 (5 bases). Germline V gene data show CDR1 as SQVTM and CDR2 as ANQGSEA. The CDR3 is 14 amino acids. Trimming pared 7 bases from V and 5 bases from J, leaving 15 bases between. In DNA form, the CDR3 reads TGCAGCGCCCGAATCCCGACAGATAATTCACCCCTCCACTTT. Translation gives CSARIPTDNSPLHF.

The chain recombines TRBV12-5 with TRBJ2-3, with a tentative D call TRBD2 (6 bases). The germline V gene encodes CDR1 LGHNT and CDR2 FRNRAP. Trimming took off 8 bases at V and 2 bases at J, with 14 bases between the two ends. The CDR3 spans 14 residues. The DNA of the CDR3 is TGTGCTAGTTCTTCGTGGGGGGTCACAGATACGCAGTATTTT. Translated: CASSSWGVTDTQYF.

The rearrangement joins TRBV18 to TRBJ2-1, with 9 bases fitting TRBD1. This CDR3 has 14 amino acids. The J segment lost 7 bases and the V segment lost 3 bases, leaving 4 bases of the junction unmatched. Per the germline V gene, CDR1 is KGHSH and CDR2 is LQKENI. CDR3 sequence (DNA): TGTGCCAGCTCACCGGACAGGGGTATAAATGAGCAGTTCTTC. It specifies CASSPDRGINEQFF.

This clone was seen once. Other DNA sequences in this specimen translate into the identical CDR3. The chain employs TRBV12-5 and TRBJ1-1, with 9 bases fitting TRBD1. The CDR3 runs 14 residues. Germline CDR1 and CDR2: LGHNT and FRNRAP. Trimming took 5 bases from V and 4 from J; bases not matched to a gene: 5. CDR3 amino acids: CASGPGQGGTEAFF. CDR3 in DNA: TGTGCTAGTGGTCCGGGACAGGGTGGCACTGAAGCTTTCTTT.